This entry features one T cell receptor beta chain sequence. These data originate in a study of blood T cell repertoires in COVID-19. Study at large: Researchers got acute and convalescent COVID-19 samples from the United States, Italy and Spain.

TCRdb's table, derived via immunoSEQ multiplex PCR, lists solely in-frame clones and lacks some. The table lists more than 25,000 clones, roughly two thirds of them singletons. The CDR3 spans 14 residues. Germline CDR1 is KGHSH and CDR2 is LQKENI. Trimming took 0 bases from V and 3 from J, leaving 9 bases between them. This receptor was identified in a human donor in a cohort sampled during active COVID-19. Sequences were obtained from peripheral blood. The chain uses TRBV18 and TRBJ2-7, with a weak D call TRBD1 (5 bases). Here the CDR3 DNA reads TGTGCCAGCTCACCACCGGTCAGGGTCTACGAGCAGTACTTC. Translated: CASSPPVRVYEQYF.